The sequence of this TCR beta chain was determined in a study of shared clonotypes between healthy human individuals. Trimming removed 9 bases from V and 6 bases from J; junction bases left unmatched: 11. This CDR3 is 14 amino acids long. Germline V gene sequence: CDR1 SGHTS, CDR2 YDEGEE. TCRdb's table, derived via immunoSEQ multiplex PCR, lists solely in-frame clones and lacks some. Found here are 950,000 to 1,200,000 clones, 77% of them singletons; the top ten hold about 0.89%. The sequence was collected from a man in his late teens or twenties in good health. Some clones in this sample may be carry-over from other donors' samples. The chain joins TRBV5-8 to TRBJ1-4; 7 bases map to TRBD1. The sequenced sample was memory CD4+ T cells from PBMCs. Subset in this sample: CD45RA-negative fraction. This CDR3 is CATMRQGRDEKLFF. The CDR3 nucleotides are TGTGCCACCATGAGACAGGGAAGGGATGAAAAACTGTTTTTT. The variable domain in full, with the rest retrieved from reference TRBV5-8 and TRBJ1-4, is EAGVTQSPTHLIKTRGQQATLRCSPISGHTSVYWYQQALGLGLQFLLWYDEGEERNRGNFPPRFSGRQFPNYSSELNVNALELEDSALYLCATMRQGRDEKLFFGSGTQLSVL.